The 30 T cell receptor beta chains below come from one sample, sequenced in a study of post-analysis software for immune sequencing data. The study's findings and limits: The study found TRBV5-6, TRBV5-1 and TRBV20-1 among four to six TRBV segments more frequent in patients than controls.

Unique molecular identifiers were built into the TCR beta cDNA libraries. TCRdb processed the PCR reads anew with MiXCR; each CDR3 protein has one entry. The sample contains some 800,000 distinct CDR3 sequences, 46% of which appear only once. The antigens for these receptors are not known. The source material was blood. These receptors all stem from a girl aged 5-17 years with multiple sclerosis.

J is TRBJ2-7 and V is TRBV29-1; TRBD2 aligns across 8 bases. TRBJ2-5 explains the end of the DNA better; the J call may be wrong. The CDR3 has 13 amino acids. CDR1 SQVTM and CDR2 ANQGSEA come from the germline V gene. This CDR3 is CSGRLAREETQYF. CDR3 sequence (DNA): TGCAGCGGTCGACTAGCGCGAGAAGAGACCCAGTACTTC.

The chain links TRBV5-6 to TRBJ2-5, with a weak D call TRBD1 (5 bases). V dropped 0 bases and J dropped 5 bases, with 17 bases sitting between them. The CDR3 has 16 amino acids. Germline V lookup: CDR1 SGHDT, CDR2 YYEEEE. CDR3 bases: TGTGCCAGCAGCTTGGTCCGTACAGATAACAGGGAGACCCAGTACTTC. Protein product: CASSLVRTDNRETQYF.

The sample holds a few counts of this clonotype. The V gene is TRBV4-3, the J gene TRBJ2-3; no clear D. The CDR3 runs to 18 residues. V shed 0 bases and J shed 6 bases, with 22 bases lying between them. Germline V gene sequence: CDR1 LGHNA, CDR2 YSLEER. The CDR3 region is CASSQETAADQFGDTQYF. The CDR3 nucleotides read TGCGCCAGCAGCCAAGAGACTGCCGCGGACCAGTTCGGGGATACGCAGTATTTT.

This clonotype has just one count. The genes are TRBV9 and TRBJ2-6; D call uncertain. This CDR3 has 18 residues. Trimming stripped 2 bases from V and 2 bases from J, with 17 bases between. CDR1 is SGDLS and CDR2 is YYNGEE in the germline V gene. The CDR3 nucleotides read TGTGCCAGCAGCGTTTACGCGGAGCTAGGCGCTGGGGCCAACGTCCTGACTTTC. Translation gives CASSVYAELGAGANVLTF.

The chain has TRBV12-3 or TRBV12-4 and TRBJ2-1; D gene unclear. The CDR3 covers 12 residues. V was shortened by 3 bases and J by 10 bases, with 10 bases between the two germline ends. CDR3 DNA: TGTGCCAGCAGTTTGCCTATCAAGGAGCAGTTCTTC. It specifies CASSLPIKEQFF.

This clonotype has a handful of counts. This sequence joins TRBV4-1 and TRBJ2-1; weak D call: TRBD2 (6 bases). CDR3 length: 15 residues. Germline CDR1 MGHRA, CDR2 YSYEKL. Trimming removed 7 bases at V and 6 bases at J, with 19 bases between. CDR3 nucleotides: TGCGCCAGCATCAGAGGGAGGCCCCCCTCCAATGAGCAGTTCTTC. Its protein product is CASIRGRPPSNEQFF.

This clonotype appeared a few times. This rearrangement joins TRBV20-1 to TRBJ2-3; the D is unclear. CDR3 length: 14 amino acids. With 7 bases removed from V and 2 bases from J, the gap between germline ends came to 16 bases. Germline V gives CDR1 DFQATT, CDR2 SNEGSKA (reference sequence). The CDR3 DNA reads TGCAGTGTCAATACCCGGATAGCCACAGATACGCAGTATTTT. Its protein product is CSVNTRIATDTQYF.

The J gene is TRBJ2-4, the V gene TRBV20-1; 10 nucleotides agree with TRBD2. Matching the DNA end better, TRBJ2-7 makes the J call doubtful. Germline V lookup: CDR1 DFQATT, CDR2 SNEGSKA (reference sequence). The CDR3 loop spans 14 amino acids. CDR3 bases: TGCAGTGCCAGCCTAGCGGGAGACCTCTACGAGCAGTACTTC. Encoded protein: CSASLAGDLYEQYF.

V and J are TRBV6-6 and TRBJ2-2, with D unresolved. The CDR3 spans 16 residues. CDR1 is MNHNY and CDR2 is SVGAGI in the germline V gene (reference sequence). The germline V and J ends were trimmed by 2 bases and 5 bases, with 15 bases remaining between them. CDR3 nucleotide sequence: TGTGCCAGCAGTTACGCCGCCACTATTGATACCGGGGAGCTGTTTTTT. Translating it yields CASSYAATIDTGELFF.

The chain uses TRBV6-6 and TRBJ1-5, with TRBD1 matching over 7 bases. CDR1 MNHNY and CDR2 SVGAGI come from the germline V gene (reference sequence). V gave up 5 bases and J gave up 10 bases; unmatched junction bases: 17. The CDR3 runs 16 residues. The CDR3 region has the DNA TGTGCCAGCAGTGCGGCCAGGGGGTTACGGGAAGCTCCCCAGCATTTT. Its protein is CASSAARGLREAPQHF.

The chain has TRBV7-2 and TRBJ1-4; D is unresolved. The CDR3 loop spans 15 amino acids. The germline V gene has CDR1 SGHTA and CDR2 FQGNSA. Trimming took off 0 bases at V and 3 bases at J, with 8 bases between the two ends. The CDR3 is CASSLAATPNEKLFF. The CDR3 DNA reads TGTGCCAGCAGCTTAGCTGCGACACCTAATGAAAAACTGTTTTTT. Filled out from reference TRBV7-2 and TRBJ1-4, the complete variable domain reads GAGVSQSPSNKVTEKGKDVELRCDPISGHTALYWYRQSLGQGLEFLIYFQGNSAPDKSGLPSDRFSAERTGGSVSTLTIQRTQQEDSAVYLCASSLAATPNEKLFFGSGTQLSVL.

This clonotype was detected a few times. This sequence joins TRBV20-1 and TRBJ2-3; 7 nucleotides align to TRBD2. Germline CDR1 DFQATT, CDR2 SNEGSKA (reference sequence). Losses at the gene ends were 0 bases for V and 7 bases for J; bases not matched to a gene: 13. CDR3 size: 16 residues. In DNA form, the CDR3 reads TGCAGTGCTAGAGAGTCTCCTAGCGGACCGGGGCATACGCAGTATTTT. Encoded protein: CSARESPSGPGHTQYF.

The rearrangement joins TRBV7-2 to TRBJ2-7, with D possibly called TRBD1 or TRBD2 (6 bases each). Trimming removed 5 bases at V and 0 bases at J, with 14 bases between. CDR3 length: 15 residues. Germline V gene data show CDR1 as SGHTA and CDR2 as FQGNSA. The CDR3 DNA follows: TGTGCCAGCAGCGAGGGGGGTCTGAGCTCCTACGAGCAGTACTTC. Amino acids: CASSEGGLSSYEQYF.

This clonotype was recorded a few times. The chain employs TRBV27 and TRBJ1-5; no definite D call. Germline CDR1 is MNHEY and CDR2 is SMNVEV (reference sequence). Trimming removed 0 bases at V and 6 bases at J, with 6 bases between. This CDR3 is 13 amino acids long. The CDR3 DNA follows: TGTGCCAGCAGTTTATCTCCAGGTCAGCCCCAGCATTTT. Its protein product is CASSLSPGQPQHF.

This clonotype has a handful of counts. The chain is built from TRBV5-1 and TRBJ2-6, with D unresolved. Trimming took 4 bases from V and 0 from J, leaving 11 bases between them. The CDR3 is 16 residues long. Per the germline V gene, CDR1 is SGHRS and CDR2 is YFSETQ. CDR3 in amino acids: CASSPDDISGANVLTF. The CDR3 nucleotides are TGCGCCAGCAGCCCGGACGATATCTCTGGGGCCAACGTCCTGACTTTC.

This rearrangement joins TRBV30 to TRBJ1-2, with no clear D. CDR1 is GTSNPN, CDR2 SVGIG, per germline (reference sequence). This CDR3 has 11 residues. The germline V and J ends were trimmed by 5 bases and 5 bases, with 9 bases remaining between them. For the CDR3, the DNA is TGTGCCTGGGGACTTATATATGGCTACACCTTC. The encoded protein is CAWGLIYGYTF.

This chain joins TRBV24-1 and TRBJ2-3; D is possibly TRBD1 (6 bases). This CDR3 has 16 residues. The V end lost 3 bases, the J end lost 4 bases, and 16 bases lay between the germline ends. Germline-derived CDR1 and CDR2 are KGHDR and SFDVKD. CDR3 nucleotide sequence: TGTGCCACCAGTGATGGCGGACAGCTTCTCGCAGATACGCAGTATTTT. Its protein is CATSDGGQLLADTQYF.

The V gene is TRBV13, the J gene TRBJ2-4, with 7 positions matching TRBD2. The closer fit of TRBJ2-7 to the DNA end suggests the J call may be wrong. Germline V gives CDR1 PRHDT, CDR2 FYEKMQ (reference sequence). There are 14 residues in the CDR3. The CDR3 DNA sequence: TGTGCCAGCAACAACCGGCTAGCGGCATACGAGCAGTACTTC. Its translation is CASNNRLAAYEQYF.

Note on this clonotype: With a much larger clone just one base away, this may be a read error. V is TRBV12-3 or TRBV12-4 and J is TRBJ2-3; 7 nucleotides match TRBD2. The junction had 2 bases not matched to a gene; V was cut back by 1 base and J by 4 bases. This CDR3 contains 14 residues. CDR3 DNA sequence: TGTGCCAGCAGTTTAGAGGGAGGGCCAGATACGCAGTATTTT. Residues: CASSLEGGPDTQYF.

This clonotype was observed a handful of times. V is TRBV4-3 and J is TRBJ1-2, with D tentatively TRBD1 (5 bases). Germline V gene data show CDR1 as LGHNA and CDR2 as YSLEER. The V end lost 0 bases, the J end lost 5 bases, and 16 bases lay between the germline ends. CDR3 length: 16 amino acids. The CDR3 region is CASSQDSGPGPYGYTF. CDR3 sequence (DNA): TGCGCCAGCAGCCAAGATTCGGGCCCAGGGCCATATGGCTACACCTTC.

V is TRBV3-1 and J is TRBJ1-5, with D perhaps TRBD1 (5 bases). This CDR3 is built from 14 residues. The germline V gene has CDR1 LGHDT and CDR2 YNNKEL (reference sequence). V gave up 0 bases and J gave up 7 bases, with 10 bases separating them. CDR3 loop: CASSQEGGVQPQHF. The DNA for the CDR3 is TGTGCCAGCAGCCAAGAGGGGGGGGTACAGCCCCAGCATTTT.

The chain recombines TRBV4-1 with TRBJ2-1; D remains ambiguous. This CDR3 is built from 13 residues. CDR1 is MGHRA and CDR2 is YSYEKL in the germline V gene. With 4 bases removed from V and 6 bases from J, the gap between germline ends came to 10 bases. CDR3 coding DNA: TGCGCCAGCAGCCGGCCCCCGGGCAATGAGCAGTTCTTC. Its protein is CASSRPPGNEQFF.

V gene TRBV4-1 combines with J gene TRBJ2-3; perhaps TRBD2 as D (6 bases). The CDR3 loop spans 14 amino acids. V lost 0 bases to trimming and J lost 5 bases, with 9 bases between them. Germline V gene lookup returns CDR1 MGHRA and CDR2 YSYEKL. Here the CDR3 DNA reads TGCGCCAGCAGCCAAGAAGGGAGGATAGATACGCAGTATTTT. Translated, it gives CASSQEGRIDTQYF.

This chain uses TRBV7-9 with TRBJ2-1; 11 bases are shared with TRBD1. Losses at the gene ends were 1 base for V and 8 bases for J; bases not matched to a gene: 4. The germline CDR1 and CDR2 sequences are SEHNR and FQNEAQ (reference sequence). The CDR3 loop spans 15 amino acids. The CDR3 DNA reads TGTGCCAGCAGCTTAGTGGACAGGGGGCCATATGAGCAGTTCTTC. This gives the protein CASSLVDRGPYEQFF.

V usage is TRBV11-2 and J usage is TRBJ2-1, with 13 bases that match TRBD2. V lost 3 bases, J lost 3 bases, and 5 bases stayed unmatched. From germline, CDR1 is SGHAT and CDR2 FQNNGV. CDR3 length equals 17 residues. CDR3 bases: TGTGCCAGCAGCTTCGGACTAGCGGGAGTTTTCTACAATGAGCAGTTCTTC. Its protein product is CASSFGLAGVFYNEQFF.

The CDR3 DNA reads TGCGCCAGCAGGGAGGCGGAGGGGTCCTACGAGCAGTACTTC. Protein: CASREAEGSYEQYF. The gene calls are TRBV5-1 and TRBJ2-7, with D possibly being TRBD2 (6 bases). Germline V gene data show CDR1 as SGHRS and CDR2 as YFSETQ. V lost 5 bases, J lost 1 base, and 13 bases lay in between. This CDR3 is 14 amino acids long.

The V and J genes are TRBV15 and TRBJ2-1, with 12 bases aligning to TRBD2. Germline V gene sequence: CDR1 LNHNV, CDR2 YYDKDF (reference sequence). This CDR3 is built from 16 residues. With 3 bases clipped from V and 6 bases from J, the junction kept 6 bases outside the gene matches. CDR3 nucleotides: TGTGCCACCAGCAGCGGACTAGCGGGATCTCGCAATGAGCAGTTCTTC. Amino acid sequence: CATSSGLAGSRNEQFF.

The CDR3 region has the DNA TGTGCCAGCAGTTACAACGGCTGGGGGAACACTGAAGCTTTCTTT. Its protein product is CASSYNGWGNTEAFF. This rearrangement joins TRBV6-2 or TRBV6-3 to TRBJ1-1; D is unclear. The V gene lost 2 bases and the J gene lost 1 base, with 11 bases spanning the gap. Looked up from germline, CDR1 is MNHEY and CDR2 is SVGEGT. The CDR3 length is 15 residues.

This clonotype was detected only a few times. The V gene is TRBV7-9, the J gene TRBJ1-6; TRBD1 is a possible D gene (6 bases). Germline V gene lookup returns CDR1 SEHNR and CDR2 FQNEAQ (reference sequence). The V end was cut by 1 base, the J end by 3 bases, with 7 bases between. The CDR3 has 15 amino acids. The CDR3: CASSLEGDYNSPLHF. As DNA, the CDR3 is TGTGCCAGCAGCTTAGAGGGGGACTATAATTCACCCCTCCACTTT.

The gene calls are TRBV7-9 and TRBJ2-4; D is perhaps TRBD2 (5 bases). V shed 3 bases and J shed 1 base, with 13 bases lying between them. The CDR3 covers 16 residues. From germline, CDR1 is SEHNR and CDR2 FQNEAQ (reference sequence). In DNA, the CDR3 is TGTGCCAGCAGCTTGACGGCTAGCCCGGCCAAAAACATTCAGTACTTC. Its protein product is CASSLTASPAKNIQYF.